This paragraph reports one T cell receptor beta chain. Its specificity is unknown. This CDR3 spans 15 amino acids. V was pared by 5 bases and J by 2 bases, with 19 bases between. Germline V gene lookup returns CDR1 SQVTM and CDR2 ANQGSEA. This sample is drawn from a study of cytomegalovirus exposure and HLA in healthy donors. Study background: Of around 400 genotyped donors, roughly 76% grouped in the Caucasian-associated ancestry cluster.

The study ran its PCR with 60 Vbeta and 13 Jbeta primers. Authors' processing steps: The authors later counted roughly 77 million unique TCR beta chains, about 11 million of them shared. Sequenced by immunoSEQ multiplex PCR; TCRdb stores in-frame clones only, minus some. Clonal size and the V and J genes are those of that table, whereas D and trimming came from the DNA. The top ten hold 1.6% of the sample, which has roughly 170,000 clones, around four fifths seen once. Overall study results and limits: In a later analysis, a missense DCLRE1C variant was linked to TCR beta V- and J-gene trimming. About 87% or about 30% of the time was how often most TCR beta V segments were productive, according to an earlier analysis.

The sequenced material came from PBMCs. The source is a man between 45 and 60 years old in good health and CMV-seronegative. This chain connects TRBV29-1 to TRBJ2-7, with D perhaps matching TRBD1 (6 bases). The CDR3, as DNA: TGCAGCGTTCTCCAACTAAACAGGGTAGCCTACGAGCAGTACTTC. Translated, it gives CSVLQLNRVAYEQYF.